The clone carrying this TCR beta chain was observed at least ten times. Its antigen is unknown. These data originate in a study of T cell repertoires in cytomegalovirus infection. Study summary: It was the public TCR beta signatures that indicated both CMV infection and matching HLA type.

TCRdb ran MiXCR on the reads and lists one entry per CDR3 protein. The table has about 400,000 distinct CDR3 sequences, less than 20% seen once. This CDR3 is built from 15 residues. V was shortened by 6 bases and J by 1 base, with 15 bases between the two germline ends. Germline V gives CDR1 MNHEY, CDR2 SVGEGT. Study-level points and caveats: Summed public TCR beta family frequency identified CMV carriers bearing the relevant HLA. Clonotypes of TCR beta that were HLA-C-restricted and CMV-specific dominated the ex vivo response.

The chain employs TRBV6-2 or TRBV6-3 and TRBJ1-1; D may be TRBD1 (5 bases). Sequenced input: PBMCs. This TCR was sampled from a human donor in good health (CMV status not recorded). Some clones in this sample may be carry-over from other donors' samples. The CDR3 spells CASSRVGTWNTEAFF. CDR3 bases: TGTGCCAGCAGCCGGGTTGGGACCTGGAACACTGAAGCTTTCTTT.